What follows are 27 T cell receptor beta chains derived from one specimen sequenced in a study of blood T cells in healthy people across ages. A second roughly 6 to 12 cycle PCR used barcoded and J-beta primers. TCRdb fed the 5' RACE reads into MiXCR, producing one record per CDR3 protein. The repertoire has approximately 690,000 distinct CDR3 sequences, 40% to 50% of them found once; the top ten carry about 30%. Source material: blood. All receptors derive from an elderly man in good health.

The J gene is TRBJ1-5, the V gene TRBV2; 10 nucleotides agree with TRBD1. Germline CDR1 and CDR2: SNHLY and FYNNEI. The CDR3 spans 15 residues. Losses at the gene ends were 6 bases for V and 6 bases for J; bases not matched to a gene: 8. CDR3 protein: CASRDDRGRVQPQHF. Written as DNA, the CDR3 is TGTGCCAGCAGAGATGACAGGGGGCGAGTTCAGCCCCAGCATTTT. Together with reference TRBV2 and TRBJ1-5, the CDR3 gives the full variable domain: EPEVTQTPSHQVTQMGQEVILRCVPISNHLYFYWYRQILGQKVEFLVSFYNNEISEKSEIFDDQFSVERPDGSNFTLKIRSTKLEDSAMYFCASRDDRGRVQPQHFGDGTRLSIL.

This chain uses TRBV28 with TRBJ1-4, with D hard to call. Trimming shortened V by 3 bases and J by 0 bases, and 5 bases separated the two germline ends. This CDR3 is 14 amino acids long. The germline gives CDR1 MDHEN, CDR2 SYDVKM. The CDR3 loop reads CASSLPSTNEKLFF. CDR3 nucleotide sequence: TGTGCCAGCAGTTTGCCCTCAACTAATGAAAAACTGTTTTTT. Based on the CDR3 plus reference TRBV28 and TRBJ1-4, the full variable domain is DVKVTQSSRYLVKRTGEKVFLECVQDMDHENMFWYRQDPGLGLRLIYFSYDVKMKEKGDIPEGYSVSREKKERFSLILESASTNQTSMYLCASSLPSTNEKLFFGSGTQLSVL.

Worth noting for this clonotype: At one of its ends the junction is not consistent with the germline gene, which may arise from a read error. The chain is built from TRBV7-2 and TRBJ2-3, with 8 nucleotides matching TRBD2. This CDR3 is 15 amino acids long. Germline V gene lookup returns CDR1 SGHTA and CDR2 FQGNSA. In nucleotides, the CDR3 is TGTGCCTGCAGCTCTACGGGGGGGCCAGGAGATACGCAGTATTTT. Encoded protein: CACSSTGGPGDTQYF.

The gene calls are TRBV6-5 and TRBJ2-1; D not certain. Trimming took off 2 bases at V and 4 bases at J, with 9 bases between the two ends. The CDR3 is 14 residues long. Germline lookup yields CDR1 MNHEY and CDR2 SVGAGI. The DNA for the CDR3 is TGTGCCAGCAGTTACGGCAGCTTTTACAATGAGCAGTTCTTC. Protein: CASSYGSFYNEQFF.

The sample holds a few counts of this clonotype. The V and J genes are TRBV6-1 and TRBJ2-3; TRBD2 matches at 8 bases. This CDR3 region has 18 residues. Losses at the gene ends were 7 bases for V and 0 bases for J; bases not matched to a gene: 15. The germline V gene encodes CDR1 MNHNS and CDR2 SASEGT. The CDR3 region is CASTKEAGGRFSTDTQYF. The CDR3, as DNA: TGTGCCAGCACCAAAGAGGCGGGGGGAAGATTTAGCACAGATACGCAGTATTTT.

CDR3 residues: CAWSVGQGGADTQYF. The CDR3 DNA sequence: TGTGCCTGGAGTGTAGGTCAGGGTGGTGCAGATACGCAGTATTTT. This rearrangement joins TRBV30 to TRBJ2-3, with D tentatively TRBD1 (5 bases). Germline CDR1 is GTSNPN and CDR2 is SVGIG (reference sequence). The CDR3 has 15 residues. V was pared by 0 bases and J by 4 bases, with 14 bases between.

This clonotype was counted many times. This sequence joins TRBV7-2 and TRBJ2-5; a weak D match, TRBD2 (6 bases). The CDR3 extends over 14 amino acids. CDR1 is SGHTA, CDR2 FQGNSA, per germline. The V end lost 0 bases, the J end lost 5 bases, and 10 bases lay between the germline ends. CDR3 amino acids: CASSLAASAETQYF. CDR3 bases: TGTGCCAGCAGCTTAGCGGCTAGCGCTGAGACCCAGTACTTC.

The table lists this clonotype with a few counts. This chain joins TRBV18 and TRBJ2-1; the match to TRBD1 covers 7 bases. After removal of 6 bases from V and 5 bases from J, the junction contained 4 bases not matched to a gene. The CDR3 is 13 residues long. The germline V gene encodes CDR1 KGHSH and CDR2 LQKENI. CDR3 amino acids: CASSTGTDNEQFF. The CDR3 DNA follows: TGTGCCAGCTCGACCGGGACAGACAATGAGCAGTTCTTC.

This clonotype showed up just a few times. The rearrangement links TRBV28 to TRBJ2-3; TRBD1 aligns across 7 bases. J was trimmed by 2 bases and V by 4 bases; bases with no gene match: 6. The CDR3 contains 15 residues. The germline V gene has CDR1 MDHEN and CDR2 SYDVKM. The CDR3 DNA is TGTGCCAGCAGTTCTCCGGGACAGAACACAGATACGCAGTATTTT. It encodes CASSSPGQNTDTQYF.

The chain has TRBV7-2 and TRBJ1-6, with 12 bases matching TRBD1. The CDR3 contains 17 residues. Germline loops: CDR1 SGHTA, CDR2 FQGNSA. Trimming cost V 5 bases and J 7 bases; bases outside gene matches: 9. This chain's CDR3 is CASSDRDRGRVNSPLHF. CDR3 in DNA: TGTGCCAGCAGCGACCGGGACAGGGGGCGAGTAAATTCACCCCTCCACTTT.

As concerns this clonotype: A much larger clone lies one base from this, so it may be a read error. The chain combines TRBV11-2 with TRBJ2-5; the D gene is possibly TRBD2 (6 bases). Trimming stripped 1 base from V and 5 bases from J, with 11 bases between. In germline, CDR1 is SGHAT, CDR2 FQNNGV. The CDR3 covers 14 residues. CDR3 nucleotide sequence: TGTGCCAGCAGCTTAGGTCGGGGGAGCGAGACCCAGTACTTC. This sequence encodes CASSLGRGSETQYF.

The V gene is TRBV28, the J gene TRBJ2-5; 7 nucleotides agree with TRBD1. There are 14 residues in the CDR3. Germline CDR1 reads MDHEN; CDR2 reads SYDVKM. V was clipped by 5 bases and J by 11 bases; unmatched bases: 14. CDR3 sequence reads: CASSPDIDRDKQYF. In DNA form, the CDR3 reads TGTGCCAGCAGTCCCGACATAGACAGGGACAAGCAGTACTTC.

This clonotype turned up a few times. The J gene is TRBJ2-7, the V gene TRBV4-3; TRBD2 might be the D (5 bases). Germline loops: CDR1 LGHNA, CDR2 YSLEER. V shed 0 bases and J shed 7 bases, with 16 bases lying between them. CDR3 length equals 15 residues. The CDR3 loop reads CASSQDPADSNEQYF. Written as DNA, the CDR3 is TGCGCCAGCAGCCAAGATCCCGCGGACTCCAATGAGCAGTACTTC.

This clonotype was recorded only once. V is TRBV6-2 or TRBV6-3 and J is TRBJ2-1; weak D call: TRBD1 (7 bases). CDR3 size: 16 residues. Deletions cut 6 bases from V and 4 bases from J, with 19 bases between. In germline, CDR1 is MNHEY, CDR2 SVGEGT. The CDR3 DNA reads as TGTGCCAGCAGATCCGGTAGGGCAGGGGGGTACAATGAGCAGTTCTTC. Its translation is CASRSGRAGGYNEQFF.

This clonotype was recorded a few times. The chain has TRBV20-1 and TRBJ2-7, with D perhaps TRBD1 (6 bases). Looked up from germline, CDR1 is DFQATT and CDR2 is SNEGSKA (reference sequence). The CDR3 runs 13 residues. V was pared by 6 bases and J by 7 bases, with 19 bases between. The CDR3 sequence is CSAARGYNNEQYF. CDR3 nucleotide sequence: TGCAGTGCAGCCAGGGGATATAACAATGAGCAGTACTTC.

The rearrangement joins TRBV4-3 to TRBJ1-3; 7 bases align to TRBD1. With 1 base clipped from V and 0 bases from J, the junction kept 3 bases outside the gene matches. Germline CDR1 is LGHNA and CDR2 is YSLEER. This CDR3 comprises 16 residues. The DNA of the CDR3 is TGCGCCAGCAGCCAAGTAGCAGGGGGCTCTGGAAACACCATATATTTT. This encodes CASSQVAGGSGNTIYF.

The V gene is TRBV6-5, the J gene TRBJ1-6, with 7 bases that match TRBD1. With 8 bases clipped from V and 10 bases from J, the junction kept 5 bases outside the gene matches. There are 12 residues in the CDR3. The germline V gene encodes CDR1 MNHEY and CDR2 SVGAGI. Written as DNA, the CDR3 is TGTGCCAGCGGAGGGGGCTTGTCACCCCTCCACTTT. Its protein is CASGGGLSPLHF.

J is TRBJ2-5 and V is TRBV6-1; D is uncertain. The DNA end is more similar to TRBJ2-7, so the J call may be wrong. Per germline, CDR1 MNHNS and CDR2 SASEGT. This CDR3 has 16 residues. The CDR3 sequence: CASSGLKELVTHEQYF. Written as DNA, the CDR3 is TGTGCCAGCAGTGGCCTTAAGGAGCTTGTGACCCACGAGCAGTACTTC.

This clonotype was recorded at least ten times. The V gene is TRBV28, the J gene TRBJ1-1; 8 positions agree with TRBD1. Germline V gives CDR1 MDHEN, CDR2 SYDVKM. Unmatched junction bases numbered 9, after V lost 5 bases and J lost 1 base. The CDR3 sequence is 16 residues long. The CDR3 bases are TGTGCCAGCAGTACCCCGGACAGGGAGACGAACACTGAAGCTTTCTTT. Its translation: CASSTPDRETNTEAFF.

This clonotype was seen just once. The chain couples TRBV27 to TRBJ2-5, with 8 bases that match TRBD1. The J call is uncertain, as TRBJ2-1 better fits the DNA end. The V gene's germline CDR1 is MNHEY and CDR2 SMNVEV (reference sequence). CDR3 length equals 14 residues. The CDR3 region is CASRGQGRGETQFF. In DNA form, the CDR3 reads TGTGCCAGCCGAGGACAGGGACGGGGAGAGACCCAGTTCTTC.

This clonotype was detected many times. This sequence joins TRBV4-2 and TRBJ2-1; tentative D call: TRBD1 (6 bases). The CDR3 length is 13 residues. V lost 0 bases, J lost 15 bases, and 15 bases lay in between. Germline values: CDR1 LGHNA, CDR2 YNFKEQ. Written as DNA, the CDR3 is TGTGCCAGCAGCCAAGATCTTAGGACAGTTAGGTTCTTC. As protein: CASSQDLRTVRFF.

This clonotype appeared a few times. This rearrangement joins TRBV25-1 to TRBJ2-7; 9 bases fit TRBD2. The V segment lost 8 bases and the J segment 4 bases; nucleotides outside the gene matches: 15. Germline assignment: CDR1 MGHDK and CDR2 SYGVNS. The CDR3 loop spans 16 amino acids. The CDR3 DNA reads as TGTGCCAGCGCGGGAGGGGGTAGGCGGGGGATTTACGAGCAGTACTTC. Residues: CASAGGGRRGIYEQYF.

This clonotype was observed a handful of times. This chain uses TRBV20-1 with TRBJ2-6, with TRBD1 as a possible D gene (6 bases). The CDR3 length is 19 residues. Trimming pared 4 bases from V and 1 base from J, leaving 23 bases between. Germline-derived CDR1 and CDR2 are DFQATT and SNEGSKA (reference sequence). CDR3 in amino acids: CSAMLSQGSFTSGANVLTF. In DNA, the CDR3 is TGCAGTGCTATGTTATCACAGGGATCTTTTACATCTGGGGCCAACGTCCTGACTTTC.

This clonotype was recorded a few times. At one boundary the junction diverges from the germline segment, which might be a read error. This sequence joins TRBV29-1 and TRBJ2-6; no reliable D call. The germline gives CDR1 SQVTM, CDR2 ANQGSEA. The CDR3 runs to 16 residues. The CDR3 sequence: CRVEDQENSGANVLTF. The CDR3 nucleotides read TGCCGCGTTGAAGATCAGGAGAACTCTGGGGCCAACGTCCTGACTTTC.

The gene calls are TRBV24-1 and TRBJ2-5; no clear D. CDR1 is KGHDR and CDR2 is SFDVKD in the germline V gene. This CDR3 comprises 11 residues. Trimming shortened V by 9 bases and J by 4 bases, and 8 bases separated the two germline ends. This CDR3 reads CATGAGETQYF. The CDR3 region has the DNA TGTGCCACCGGAGCAGGAGAGACCCAGTACTTC.

This clonotype was counted between two and nine times. The chain employs TRBV7-3 and TRBJ2-1, with a possible D match to TRBD1 (5 bases). Germline V lookup: CDR1 SGHTA, CDR2 FQGTGA. This CDR3 has 16 amino acids. With 1 base removed from V and 0 bases from J, the gap between germline ends came to 10 bases. Here the CDR3 reads CASSLMQGTSYNEQFF. The CDR3 DNA follows: TGTGCCAGCAGCTTAATGCAGGGCACCTCCTACAATGAGCAGTTCTTC. The full variable domain, its missing parts supplied by reference TRBV7-3 and TRBJ2-1, is GAGVSQTPSNKVTEKGKYVELRCDPISGHTALYWYRQSLGQGPEFLIYFQGTGAADDSGLPNDRFFAVRPEGSVSTLKIQRTERGDSAVYLCASSLMQGTSYNEQFFGPGTRLTVL.

This clonotype was counted at least ten times. The genes are TRBV20-1 and TRBJ2-7; 9 nucleotides align to TRBD2. The CDR3 totals 15 residues. Germline loops: CDR1 DFQATT, CDR2 SNEGSKA (reference sequence). Unmatched junction bases numbered 8, after V lost 3 bases and J lost 2 bases. CDR3 region: CSASRRTSAPYEQYF. The CDR3 nucleotides read TGCAGTGCTAGTAGACGGACTAGCGCTCCCTACGAGCAGTACTTC.